The 14 T cell receptor beta chains below were found in one sample sequenced in a study of T cells in women clearing cervical HPV infection. Some clones are missing from TCRdb's copy, which holds only in-frame ones; the method was immunoSEQ multiplex PCR. The sample has tens of thousands of clones. Sequencing was done on a sample of blood buffy coat. All receptors come from a woman between 18 and 75 years old with a cervical HPV16 infection that either progressed to CIN3+ or cleared (not recorded which).

For this clone: Coverage ceases 3 residues before the CDR3 finishes, and the germline J gene fills in the end. The chain is built from TRBV2 and TRBJ2-5; a possible D gene is TRBD2 (5 bases). Germline loops: CDR1 SNHLY, CDR2 FYNNEI. Trimming took 1 base from V and 7 from J, leaving 10 bases between them. This CDR3 spans 13 amino acids. The CDR3 DNA, read in part, is TGTGCCAGCAGTGAAGTGCGAGAGGGGACC. It translates to CASSEVREGT. The full CDR3 protein reads CASSEVREGTQYF.

Details on this clone: Coverage ceases 3 residues before the CDR3 finishes, and the germline J gene fills in the end. The chain carries TRBV7-2 and TRBJ2-5, with 7 bases matching TRBD2. Trimming cost V 7 bases and J 4 bases; bases outside gene matches: 12. Germline V gene lookup returns CDR1 SGHTA and CDR2 FQGNSA. The CDR3 has 15 amino acids. CDR3 sequence: CASISGAGVLETQYF. Incomplete CDR3 DNA: TGTGCCAGCATCTCCGGTGCGGGGGTCTTAGAGACC.

Measured by frequency, this clone is medium-sized. The read falls 3 residues short of the CDR3 end, and the missing part is taken from the germline J gene. The chain is built from TRBV6-1 and TRBJ2-7; D assignment may be TRBD1 or TRBD2 (5 bases each). V was pared by 2 bases and J by 2 bases, with 10 bases between. Germline lookup yields CDR1 MNHNS and CDR2 SASEGT. The CDR3 consists of 14 residues. The covered CDR3 bases are TGTGCCAGCAGTGAAACAGGAGGCACCTACGAG. Translated: CASSETGGTYE. The complete CDR3 sequence is CASSETGGTYEQYF.

A word on this clone: The CDR3 extends 3 residues past the end of the read, so its final part is completed from the germline J gene. The rearrangement uses TRBV19 and TRBJ2-5; D not resolved. The V end lost 3 bases, the J end lost 2 bases, and 16 bases lay between the germline ends. From germline, CDR1 is LNHDA and CDR2 SQIVND (reference sequence). The CDR3 runs 16 residues. CDR3 bases read: TGTGCCAGTAGTATTATTGCGGCGGCAGAACAAGAGACC. Its protein is CASSIIAAAEQET. The full-length CDR3 reads as CASSIIAAAEQETQYF.

In regard to this clone: The read terminates 3 residues ahead of where the CDR3 ends, so the germline J gene completes it. The chain recombines TRBV20-1 with TRBJ2-7; maybe TRBD2 (7 bases). CDR3 length: 15 residues. The V end was cut by 1 base, the J end by 2 bases, with 15 bases between. The V gene's germline CDR1 is DFQATT and CDR2 SNEGSKA (reference sequence). The covered CDR3 bases are TGCAGTGCTAGAGGTTACGGCGGGGGCCCCTACGAG. Its protein is CSARGYGGGPYE. The whole CDR3 protein is CSARGYGGGPYEQYF.

Concerning this clone itself: The junction does not match germline at one end; this may be a read error. Read data end 3 residues before the CDR3 end; the end is taken from the germline J gene. V usage is TRBV4-2 and J usage is TRBJ1-4; possible D gene TRBD1, 6 bases. Germline-derived CDR1 and CDR2 are LGHNA and YNFKEQ. This CDR3 comprises 15 residues. The sequenced CDR3 bases are TGCGCCAGCAGCCAGAGGGGGGGTCTTAATGAAAAA. It specifies CASSQRGGLNEK. The entire CDR3 sequence reads CASSQRGGLNEKLFF.

Concerning this clone itself: The read is 3 residues too short to cover the CDR3 end, so that end is filled in from the germline J gene. The chain has TRBV7-2 and TRBJ2-5, with 7 bases lining up with TRBD1. There are 15 residues in the CDR3. With V trimmed by 5 bases and J by 5 bases, 11 bases remained unmatched. Germline-derived CDR1 and CDR2 are SGHTA and FQGNSA. The sequenced CDR3 bases are TGTGCCAGCAGCCCGCAGGTCAACAGGGGCGAGACC. Residues: CASSPQVNRGET. The CDR3 as a whole reads CASSPQVNRGETQYF.

The CDR3 reads CASSTPSSGLTYEQYF. The CDR3 bases that were read are TGTGCCAGCAGTACCCCGTCTAGCGGTCTTACCTACGAG. V usage is TRBV28 and J usage is TRBJ2-7, with 7 bases identical to TRBD2. Read coverage stops 3 residues before the CDR3 terminus; the germline J gene supplies the remainder. In germline, CDR1 is MDHEN, CDR2 SYDVKM. The ends lost 5 bases at V and 2 bases at J; junction bases unmatched: 12. The CDR3 has 16 amino acids.

A remark on this clone: The CDR3 is cut off 3 residues early in the read; its end comes from the germline J gene. This chain joins TRBV7-2 and TRBJ1-4; 7 bases map to TRBD1. CDR3 length: 15 amino acids. Germline V CDR1 and CDR2: SGHTA, FQGNSA. Trimming at V came to 6 bases and at J to 5 bases, leaving 9 bases not matched to a gene. The DNA read from the CDR3 is TGTGCCAGCAGTCGAACGGGACAGCGAAATGAAAAA. Translating gives CASSRTGQRNEK. The complete CDR3 sequence is CASSRTGQRNEKLFF.

Turning to this clone: The read halts 3 residues ahead of the CDR3 end, with the missing end drawn from the germline J gene. The chain recombines TRBV5-1 with TRBJ1-1; a weak D match, TRBD1 (5 bases). From germline, CDR1 is SGHRS and CDR2 YFSETQ. Trimming shortened V by 3 bases and J by 5 bases, and 11 bases separated the two germline ends. The CDR3 consists of 13 residues. Incomplete CDR3 DNA: TGCGCCAGCAGCTCTGAGCAGGGAACTGAA. It yields the protein CASSSEQGTE. The whole CDR3 is CASSSEQGTEAFF.

The CDR3 bases that were read are TGCGCCAGCAGATGGACTAGCGGTTCCCCCTCCTACAATGAG. This encodes CASRWTSGSPSYNE. The whole CDR3 region reads CASRWTSGSPSYNEQFF. This chain joins TRBV5-1 and TRBJ2-1; 10 nucleotides line up with TRBD2. The CDR3 end falls 3 residues outside the read, so it is completed with the germline J gene. The ends lost 5 bases at V and 0 bases at J; junction bases unmatched: 8. The CDR3 consists of 17 residues. Germline values: CDR1 SGHRS, CDR2 YFSETQ.

A word on this clone: Read data end 3 residues before the CDR3 end; the end is taken from the germline J gene. This chain connects TRBV19 to TRBJ2-1; D is perhaps TRBD2 (6 bases). V gave up 4 bases and J gave up 4 bases, with 17 bases separating them. Germline V gene sequence: CDR1 LNHDA, CDR2 SQIVND (reference sequence). This CDR3 comprises 16 residues. The CDR3 sequence: CASSNLRISGYNEQFF. CDR3 bases read: TGTGCCAGTAGTAATCTTCGGATTAGCGGATACAATGAG.

To note about this clone: The read stops 3 residues short of the end of the CDR3; the missing end is completed from the germline J gene. V and J are TRBV6-1 and TRBJ2-3; D gene unclear. This CDR3 spans 13 amino acids. The V end was cut by 4 bases, the J end by 2 bases, with 7 bases between. CDR1 is MNHNS and CDR2 is SASEGT in the germline V gene. CDR3 DNA, as far as it was read: TGTGCCAGCAGTGCCAGGATCACAGATACG. Translation gives CASSARITDT. In full, the CDR3 is CASSARITDTQYF.

Note on this clone: The read ends 3 residues shy of where the CDR3 ends; the end is completed using the germline J gene. This chain links TRBV20-1 with TRBJ1-4; no clear D gene. The CDR3 contains 13 residues. The germline CDR1 and CDR2 sequences are DFQATT and SNEGSKA (reference sequence). V gave up 4 bases and J gave up 10 bases, with 16 bases separating them. The CDR3 region is CSATSPPEGKLFF. CDR3 bases read: TGCAGTGCTACATCCCCGCCCGAAGGAAAA.